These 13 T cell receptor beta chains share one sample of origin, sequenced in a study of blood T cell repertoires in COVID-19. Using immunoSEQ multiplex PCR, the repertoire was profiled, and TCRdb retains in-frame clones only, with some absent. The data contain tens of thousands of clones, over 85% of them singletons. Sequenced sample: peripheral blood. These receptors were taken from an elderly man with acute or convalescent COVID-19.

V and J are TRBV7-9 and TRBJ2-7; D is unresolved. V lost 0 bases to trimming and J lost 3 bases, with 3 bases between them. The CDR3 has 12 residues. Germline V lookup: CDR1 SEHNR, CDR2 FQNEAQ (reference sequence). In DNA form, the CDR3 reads TGTGCCAGCAGCTTAGCCAACTACGAGCAGTACTTC. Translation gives CASSLANYEQYF.

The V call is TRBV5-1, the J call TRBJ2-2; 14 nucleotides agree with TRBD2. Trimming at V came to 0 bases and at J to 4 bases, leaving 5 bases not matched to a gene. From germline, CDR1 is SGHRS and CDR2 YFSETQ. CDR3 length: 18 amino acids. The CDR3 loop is CASSLARTSGGFTGELFF. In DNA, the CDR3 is TGCGCCAGCAGCTTGGCCCGGACTAGCGGGGGGTTCACCGGGGAGCTGTTTTTT.

Here the CDR3 reads CASTGGTTRNEKLFF. The CDR3 coding sequence is TGCGCCAGCACTGGGGGCACGACACGTAATGAAAAACTGTTTTTT. The chain has TRBV5-1 and TRBJ1-4; weak D call: TRBD1 (6 bases). Between the trimmed V and J ends, which lost 6 bases and 4 bases, there was a span of 16 bases. The CDR3 loop spans 15 amino acids. Germline V gives CDR1 SGHRS, CDR2 YFSETQ.

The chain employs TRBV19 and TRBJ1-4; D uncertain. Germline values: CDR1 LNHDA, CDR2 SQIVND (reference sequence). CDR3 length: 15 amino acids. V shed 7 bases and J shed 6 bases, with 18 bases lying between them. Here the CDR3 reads CASNTPGRKDEKLFF. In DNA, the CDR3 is TGTGCCAGTAATACACCGGGGAGGAAGGATGAAAAACTGTTTTTT.

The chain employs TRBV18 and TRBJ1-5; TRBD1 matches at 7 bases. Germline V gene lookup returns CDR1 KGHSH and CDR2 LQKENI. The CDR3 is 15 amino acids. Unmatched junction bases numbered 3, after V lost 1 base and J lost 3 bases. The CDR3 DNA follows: TGTGCCAGCTCACCACGTACAGGGGCCAATCAGCCCCAGCATTTT. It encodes CASSPRTGANQPQHF.

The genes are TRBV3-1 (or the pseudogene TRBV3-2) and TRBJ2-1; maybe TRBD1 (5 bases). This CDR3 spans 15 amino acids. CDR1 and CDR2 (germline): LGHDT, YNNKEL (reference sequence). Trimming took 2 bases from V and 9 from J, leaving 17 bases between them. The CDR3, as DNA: TGTGCCAGCAGCCAACCGCTAGGGGCCCCGGGTGAGCAGTTCTTC. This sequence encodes CASSQPLGAPGEQFF.

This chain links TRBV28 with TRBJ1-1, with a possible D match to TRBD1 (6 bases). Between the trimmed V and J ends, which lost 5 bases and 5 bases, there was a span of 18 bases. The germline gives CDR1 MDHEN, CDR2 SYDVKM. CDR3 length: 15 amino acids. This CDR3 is CASSPPLTGWTEAFF. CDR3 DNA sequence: TGTGCCAGCAGTCCCCCCCTAACAGGGTGGACTGAAGCTTTCTTT.

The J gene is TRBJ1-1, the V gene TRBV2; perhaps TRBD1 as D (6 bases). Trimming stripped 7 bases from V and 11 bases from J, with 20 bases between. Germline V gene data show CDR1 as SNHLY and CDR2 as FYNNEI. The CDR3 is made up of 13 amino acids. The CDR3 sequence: CASTRDTQVPAFF. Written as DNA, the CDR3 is TGTGCCAGCACCCGGGACACCCAGGTTCCTGCTTTCTTT.

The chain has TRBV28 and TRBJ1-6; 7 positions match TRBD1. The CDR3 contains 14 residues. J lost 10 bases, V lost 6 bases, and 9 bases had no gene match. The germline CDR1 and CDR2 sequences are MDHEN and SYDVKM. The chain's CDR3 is CASRQGRGWSPLHF. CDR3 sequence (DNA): TGTGCCAGCAGACAGGGGCGCGGGTGGTCACCCCTCCACTTT.

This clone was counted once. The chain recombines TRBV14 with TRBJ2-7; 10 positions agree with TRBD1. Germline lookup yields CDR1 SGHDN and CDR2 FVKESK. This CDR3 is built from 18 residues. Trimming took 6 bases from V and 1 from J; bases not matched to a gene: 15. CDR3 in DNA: TGTGCCAGCAGACATAAACCTGATGGACAGGGGGATTCCTACGAGCAGTACTTC. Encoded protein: CASRHKPDGQGDSYEQYF.

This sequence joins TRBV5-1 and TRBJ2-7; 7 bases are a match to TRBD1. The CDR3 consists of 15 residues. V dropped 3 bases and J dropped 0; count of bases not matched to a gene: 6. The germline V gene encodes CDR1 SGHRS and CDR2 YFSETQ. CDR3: CASSSTRGPSYEQYF. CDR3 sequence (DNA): TGCGCCAGCAGCTCGACAAGGGGGCCCTCCTACGAGCAGTACTTC.

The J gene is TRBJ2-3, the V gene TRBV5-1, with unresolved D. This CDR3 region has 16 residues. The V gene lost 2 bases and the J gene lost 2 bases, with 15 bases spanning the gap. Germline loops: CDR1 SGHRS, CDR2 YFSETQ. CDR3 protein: CASSLDSDWVTDTQYF. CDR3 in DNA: TGCGCCAGCAGCTTAGACTCGGATTGGGTCACAGATACGCAGTATTTT.

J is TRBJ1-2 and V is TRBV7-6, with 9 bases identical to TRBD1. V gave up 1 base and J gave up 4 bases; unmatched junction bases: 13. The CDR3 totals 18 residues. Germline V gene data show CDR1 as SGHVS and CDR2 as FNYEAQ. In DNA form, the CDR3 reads TGTGCCAGCAGCTTAGTACCGGGACAGGGCCGGATGGCCTATGGCTACACCTTC. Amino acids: CASSLVPGQGRMAYGYTF.